The 17 T cell receptor beta chains given below trace back to one sample, sequenced in a study of cytomegalovirus exposure and HLA in healthy donors. 13 Jbeta primers and 60 Vbeta primers were used for the PCR. Produced via immunoSEQ multiplex PCR; TCRdb's table is partial and in-frame only. The sample holds about 72,000 clones. Sequencing used PBMCs. The receptors originated from a woman in her thirties or forties in good health and CMV-seropositive.

The chain has TRBV5-1 and TRBJ2-1; D call uncertain. Germline CDR1 reads SGHRS; CDR2 reads YFSETQ. V gave up 6 bases and J gave up 15 bases, with 7 bases separating them. The CDR3 has 8 amino acids. The CDR3 spells CASNRVFF. CDR3 nucleotides: TGCGCCAGCAATCGGGTGTTCTTC.

The V and J genes are TRBV27 and TRBJ2-2, with 10 bases aligning to TRBD2. Losses at the gene ends were 6 bases for V and 5 bases for J; bases not matched to a gene: 9. The CDR3 is made up of 16 amino acids. In germline, CDR1 is MNHEY, CDR2 SMNVEV (reference sequence). This CDR3 reads CASRRPTSGVTGELFF. The CDR3 nucleotides read TGTGCCAGCAGACGCCCTACTAGCGGGGTGACCGGGGAGCTGTTTTTT.

V is TRBV4-3 and J is TRBJ1-1, with D maybe TRBD1 (6 bases). This CDR3 comprises 13 residues. Trimming removed 4 bases at V and 1 base at J, with 7 bases between. CDR1 is LGHNA, CDR2 YSLEER, per germline. The CDR3 DNA reads as TGCGCCAGCAGCCCGACAGGGAACACTGAAGCTTTCTTT. Its protein is CASSPTGNTEAFF.

The CDR3 protein is CASSATYNEQFF. DNA for the CDR3: TGTGCCAGCAGCGCTACGTACAATGAGCAGTTCTTC. The V gene is TRBV9, the J gene TRBJ2-1; D not resolved. The V gene lost 3 bases and the J gene lost 4 bases, with 5 bases spanning the gap. Germline V gives CDR1 SGDLS, CDR2 YYNGEE. The CDR3 is made up of 12 amino acids.

V and J are TRBV9 and TRBJ2-3; TRBD2 might be the D (6 bases). The CDR3 length is 18 residues. Trimming took 1 base from V and 0 from J, leaving 18 bases between them. In germline, CDR1 is SGDLS, CDR2 YYNGEE. Here the CDR3 DNA reads TGTGCCAGCAGCGTAAGGTCCGGGGGAGCGCTCAGCACAGATACGCAGTATTTT. This translates into CASSVRSGGALSTDTQYF.

The chain has TRBV11-2 and TRBJ1-5; tentative D call: TRBD1 (6 bases). This CDR3 has 18 residues. V was cut by 0 bases and J by 0 bases, with 15 bases left in between. Germline V gene sequence: CDR1 SGHAT, CDR2 FQNNGV. The CDR3 region has the DNA TGTGCCAGCAGCTTAGATCGATCTGGGACAACTAGCAATCAGCCCCAGCATTTT. Encoded protein: CASSLDRSGTTSNQPQHF.

The chain joins TRBV28 to TRBJ2-7; D might be TRBD1 (5 bases). The V and J ends lost 6 bases and 1 base respectively, with 16 bases between them. This CDR3 contains 15 residues. The germline gives CDR1 MDHEN, CDR2 SYDVKM. Written as DNA, the CDR3 is TGTGCCAGCAGCCCTACGTGGGGCGTATCCTACGAGCAGTACTTC. This encodes CASSPTWGVSYEQYF.

This chain joins TRBV11-3 and TRBJ2-7, with 7 nucleotides matching TRBD2. The CDR3 loop spans 15 amino acids. With V trimmed by 1 base and J by 3 bases, 6 bases remained unmatched. Germline CDR1 SGHNT, CDR2 YENEEA. This CDR3 reads CASSLGGRGGYEQYF. The DNA of the CDR3 is TGTGCCAGCAGCTTAGGAGGGCGCGGGGGCTACGAGCAGTACTTC.

The V and J genes are TRBV5-1 and TRBJ2-7; 12 bases line up with TRBD2. Germline CDR1 and CDR2: SGHRS and YFSETQ. V trimming: 3 bases; J trimming: 4 bases; junction bases outside the gene matches: 2. The CDR3 runs to 14 residues. CDR3 residues: CASSSGTSGYEQYF. Here the CDR3 DNA reads TGCGCCAGCAGCTCCGGGACTAGCGGGTACGAGCAGTACTTC.

The genes are TRBV15 and TRBJ2-5, with 8 bases identical to TRBD2. This CDR3 contains 16 residues. CDR1 and CDR2 (germline): LNHNV, YYDKDF (reference sequence). V lost 1 base, J lost 2 bases, and 6 bases stayed unmatched. In DNA, the CDR3 is TGTGCCACCAGCAGAGGGTCTAGCGGGCTGCAAGAGACCCAGTACTTC. It translates to CATSRGSSGLQETQYF. The entire variable domain, with the rest obtained from reference TRBV15 and TRBJ2-5, is as follows: DAMVIQNPRYQVTQFGKPVTLSCSQTLNHNVMYWYQQKSSQAPKLLFHYYDKDFNNEADTPDNFQSRRPNTSFCFLDIRSPGLGDTAMYLCATSRGSSGLQETQYFGPGTRLLVL.

The gene calls are TRBV6-1 and TRBJ1-2; D gene unclear. The CDR3 runs 13 residues. Germline V gene data show CDR1 as MNHNS and CDR2 as SASEGT. V was pared by 6 bases and J by 2 bases, with 10 bases between. CDR3 sequence: CASRRWENYGYTF. The CDR3 DNA reads as TGTGCCAGCAGGAGGTGGGAGAACTATGGCTACACCTTC.

The V gene is TRBV9, the J gene TRBJ1-3; D perhaps matches TRBD1 (5 bases). The CDR3 covers 15 residues. The V gene's germline CDR1 is SGDLS and CDR2 YYNGEE. Trimming took 3 bases from V and 0 from J, leaving 10 bases between them. In nucleotides, the CDR3 is TGTGCCAGCAGCGAACAGGATAGCTCTGGAAACACCATATATTTT. The encoded protein is CASSEQDSSGNTIYF.

Of note for this clone: One end of the junction varies from germline; a read error may be responsible. The rearrangement joins TRBV7-7 to TRBJ2-3, with a weak D call TRBD2 (5 bases). Germline CDR1 SSHAT, CDR2 FNYEAQ (reference sequence). The length of the CDR3 is 15 residues. CDR3 in DNA: TGTGCTAGCAGCTTAGCGCAGCGGCCCGGGGATACGCAGTATTTT. Its translation: CASSLAQRPGDTQYF.

The chain recombines TRBV28 with TRBJ2-1; D is perhaps TRBD1 (7 bases). This CDR3 region has 17 residues. Germline assignment: CDR1 MDHEN and CDR2 SYDVKM. Trimming took 5 bases from V and 3 from J, leaving 20 bases between them. Here the CDR3 DNA reads TGTGCCAGCAGTGGAGGGGAAACCGGGACAGTCTACAATGAGCAGTTCTTC. Translation gives CASSGGETGTVYNEQFF.

This chain connects TRBV5-6 to TRBJ2-5, with D perhaps matching TRBD2 (6 bases). The J call may be in error: the DNA end matches TRBJ2-7 better. This CDR3 is built from 13 residues. Germline CDR1 is SGHDT and CDR2 is YYEEEE. CDR3 nucleotides: TGTGCCAGCAGCTTGCTAGCGTCTTACGAGCAGTACTTC. Translating it yields CASSLLASYEQYF.

The chain employs TRBV14 and TRBJ2-2; 7 positions match TRBD2. Germline trimming cut 0 bases from V and 3 bases from J; bases unmatched to any gene: 4. From germline, CDR1 is SGHDN and CDR2 FVKESK. The CDR3 has 16 residues. The CDR3 DNA reads as TGTGCCAGCAGCCAAGATGCGGGGGACGACACCGGGGAGCTGTTTTTT. It specifies CASSQDAGDDTGELFF. The entire variable domain, with the rest obtained from reference TRBV14 and TRBJ2-2, is as follows: EAGVTQFPSHSVIEKGQTVTLRCDPISGHDNLYWYRRVMGKEIKFLLHFVKESKQDESGMPNNRFLAERTGGTYSTLKVQPAELEDSGVYFCASSQDAGDDTGELFFGEGSRLTVL.

The gene calls are TRBV2 and TRBJ2-2; 7 bases line up with TRBD2. The germline gives CDR1 SNHLY, CDR2 FYNNEI. CDR3 length: 12 residues. The ends lost 6 bases at V and 6 bases at J; junction bases unmatched: 1. The DNA of the CDR3 is TGTGCCAGCAGGACTAGCTCCGGGGAGCTGTTTTTT. The encoded protein is CASRTSSGELFF.